This T cell receptor beta chain comes out of a study of brain T cells in children with intractable seizures. The CDR3 length is 13 residues. The germline V gene has CDR1 MNHEY and CDR2 SMNVEV (reference sequence). Trimming removed 1 base at V and 3 bases at J, with 4 bases between. Data came from immunoSEQ multiplex PCR; TCRdb stores just in-frame clones and leaves some out. The top ten clones hold roughly 25% of a sample with tens of thousands of clones, about 90% of them seen once. The sequenced cases were selected for having the highest brain T cell transcript signatures. The clonotype was recovered from a girl between 2 and 10 years old with Rasmussen encephalitis and intractable seizures. Sample: peripheral blood, taken at surgery. The chain couples TRBV27 to TRBJ1-5; D is undetermined. The CDR3 DNA sequence: TGTGCCAGCAGTTTATTTCCCAATCAGCCCCAGCATTTT. This translates into CASSLFPNQPQHF.